This TCR beta chain came from a study of regulatory T cells in long-lasting Graves disease. Study observations and caveats: Persistent patients had a count of shared public clonotypes (over 2,500) that exceeded that of new patients (around 1,000).

Investigators prepared the TCR beta libraries by applying iRepertoire HTBI primers and Arm-PCR of CDR3 regions. TCRdb called the multiplex PCR reads again in MiXCR, with one record for every CDR3 protein. Of hundreds of thousands of distinct CDR3 sequences listed, around 30% are singletons. Comments on this clonotype: Its antigen is as yet unknown.

The time point here: persistent/refractory GD, antithyroid drugs over 5 years with positive TRAb. RNA from PBMCs was the source of the TCR library. Each patient gave 7 to 9 milliliters of EDTA-anticoagulated peripheral blood. Trimming at V came to 7 bases and at J to 5 bases, leaving 7 bases not matched to a gene. CDR1 is LNHDA and CDR2 is SQIVND in the germline V gene (reference sequence). CDR3 length: 13 residues. The receptor was derived from a female donor with Graves disease. Sequenced here: peripheral blood mononuclear cells (PBMCs), sampled when the disease was refractory, from a patient treated with antithyroid drugs. The J gene is TRBJ2-5, the V gene TRBV19; 7 nucleotides agree with TRBD1. For the CDR3, the DNA is TGTGCCAGTACCCCGACAGGGACGGAGACCCAGTACTTC. Protein: CASTPTGTETQYF. Variable domain in full (rest from reference TRBV19 and TRBJ2-5): DGGITQSPKYLFRKEGQNVTLSCEQNLNHDAMYWYRQDPGQGLRLIYYSQIVNDFQKGDIAEGYSVSREKKESFPLTVTSAQKNPTAFYLCASTPTGTETQYFGPGTRLLVL.